This T cell receptor beta chain was observed in a study of blood T cell repertoires in COVID-19. Study details: COVID-19 samples, acute and convalescent, were from the United States, Italy and Spain. T cells, B-cell-depleted T cells, or PBMCs provided the cDNA or gDNA that served as material.

The CDR3 is made up of 14 amino acids. The V and J ends lost 0 bases and 8 bases, in that order; junction bases with no gene match: 6. Germline assignment: CDR1 SGHDT and CDR2 YYEEEE. In the study's own analysis: Reference gene primers were amplified, and this amplification served to estimate nucleated cell counts. Here immunoSEQ multiplex PCR was the method, and the copy in TCRdb shows in-frame clones only, minus some. The V and J calls and clone size come from that table; D and trimming were worked out from the DNA. Of 270,000 or so clones listed, roughly 91% were seen once; the top ten hold 11%. Material for sequencing was peripheral blood. The J gene is TRBJ1-2, the V gene TRBV5-6; 8 nucleotides agree with TRBD1. The TCR sequence derives from a woman aged 25 to 45 with COVID-19, enrolled during active disease. The CDR3 coding sequence is TGTGCCAGCAGCTTGGGACAGGGGACGGGGGGCTACACCTTC. Translated, it gives CASSLGQGTGGYTF.